A single TCR beta chain is shown here with its context. Its antigen is as yet unknown. The authors reverse transcribed all of the isolated RNA, so sequencing captured expressed TCRB transcripts. The data were produced by immunoSEQ multiplex PCR, yet TCRdb's version contains in-frame clones alone and is incomplete. Of roughly 500,000 clones detected, more than 9.5% appear once; the ten largest clones hold about 0.045%. The CDR3 is 12 residues long. Germline CDR1 MNHNS, CDR2 SASEGT. Trimming took off 3 bases at V and 7 bases at J, with 6 bases between the two ends. This sample stems from a study of beta chain features in type 1 diabetes. Study-wide points: In the patient group, naive, central memory and Treg TCRB repertoires seemed more alike than in the healthy donor group.

The sequencing sample was made of naive CD4+ T cells from blood. This chain uses TRBV6-1 with TRBJ2-2; no firm D call. This receptor was taken from a woman aged 18-29 years in good health. The CDR3 DNA reads TGTGCCAGCAGTGACTCGCACGGGGAGCTGTTTTTT. It encodes CASSDSHGELFF.